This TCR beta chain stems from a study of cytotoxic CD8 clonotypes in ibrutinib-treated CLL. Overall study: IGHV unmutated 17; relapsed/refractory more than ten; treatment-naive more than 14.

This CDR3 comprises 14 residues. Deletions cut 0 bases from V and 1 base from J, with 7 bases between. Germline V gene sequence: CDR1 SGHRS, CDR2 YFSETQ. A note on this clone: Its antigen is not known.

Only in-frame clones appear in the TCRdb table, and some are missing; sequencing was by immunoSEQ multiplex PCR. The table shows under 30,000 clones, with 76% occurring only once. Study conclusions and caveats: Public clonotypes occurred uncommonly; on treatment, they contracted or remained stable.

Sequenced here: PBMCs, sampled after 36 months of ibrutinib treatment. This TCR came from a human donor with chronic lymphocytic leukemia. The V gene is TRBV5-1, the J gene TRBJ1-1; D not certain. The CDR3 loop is CASSLGRGNTEAFF. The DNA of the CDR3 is TGCGCCAGCAGCTTGGGACGGGGGAACACTGAAGCTTTCTTT.